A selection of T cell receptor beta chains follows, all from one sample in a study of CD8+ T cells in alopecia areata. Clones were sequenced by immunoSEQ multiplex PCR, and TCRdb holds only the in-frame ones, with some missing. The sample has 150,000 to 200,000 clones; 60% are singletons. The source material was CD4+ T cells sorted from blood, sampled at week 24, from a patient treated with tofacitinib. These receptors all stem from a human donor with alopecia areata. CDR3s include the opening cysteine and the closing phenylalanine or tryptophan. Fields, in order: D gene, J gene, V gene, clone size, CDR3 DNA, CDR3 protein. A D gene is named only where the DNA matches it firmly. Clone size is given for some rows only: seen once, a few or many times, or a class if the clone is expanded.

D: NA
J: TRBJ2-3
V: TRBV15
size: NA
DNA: TGTGCCACCAGCAGAGCAAAGGGAGATACGCAGTATTTT
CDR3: CATSRAKGDTQYF

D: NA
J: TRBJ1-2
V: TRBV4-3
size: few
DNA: TGCGCCAGCAGCCAAGAAAGGGTGGGGGGCTACACCTTC
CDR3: CASSQERVGGYTF

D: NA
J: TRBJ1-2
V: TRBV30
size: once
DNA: TGTGCCTGGAGTGTACGGGGGAGGGCTGGCTACACCTTC
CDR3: CAWSVRGRAGYTF

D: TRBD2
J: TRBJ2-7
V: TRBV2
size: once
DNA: TGTGCCAGCAGTAGTAGCGGGGGTCCCTACGAGCAGTACTTC
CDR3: CASSSSGGPYEQYF

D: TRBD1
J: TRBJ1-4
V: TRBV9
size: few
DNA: TGTGCCAGCAGCGCCGGACAGGGGGCTACAGAAAAACTGTTTTTT
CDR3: CASSAGQGATEKLFF

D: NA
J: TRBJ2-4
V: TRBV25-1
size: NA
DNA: TGTGCCAGCAGTGAAACAGTACTAGCCAAAAACATTCAGTACTTC
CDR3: CASSETVLAKNIQYF

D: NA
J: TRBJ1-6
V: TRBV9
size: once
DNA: TGTGCCAGCAGCACCAAATGGAGGGGAGATAATTCACCCCTCCACTTT
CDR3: CASSTKWRGDNSPLHF

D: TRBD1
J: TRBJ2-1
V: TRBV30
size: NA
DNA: TGTGCCTGGAGCGGTACAGGGGGCTCCTACAATGAGCAGTTCTTC
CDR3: CAWSGTGGSYNEQFF

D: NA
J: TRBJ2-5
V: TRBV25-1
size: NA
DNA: TGTGCCAGCAGTGAATTCGTCGGGTTGGAGACCCAGTACTTC
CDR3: CASSEFVGLETQYF

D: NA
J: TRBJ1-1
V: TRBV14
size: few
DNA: TGTGCCAGCAGCCCCCTCGTCTTT
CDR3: CASSPLVF

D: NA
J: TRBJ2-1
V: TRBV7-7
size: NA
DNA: TGTGCCAGCAGCACGGGACGGGGCAATGAGCAGTTCTTC
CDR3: CASSTGRGNEQFF

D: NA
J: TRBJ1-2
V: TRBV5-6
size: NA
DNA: TGTGCCAGCAGCTTGAATCCAACACCTCGATTCTATGGCTACACCTTC
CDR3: CASSLNPTPRFYGYTF

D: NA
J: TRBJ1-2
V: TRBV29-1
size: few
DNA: TGCAGCGTTGAGCTAACGGACTTTCGTGGCTACACCTTC
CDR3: CSVELTDFRGYTF

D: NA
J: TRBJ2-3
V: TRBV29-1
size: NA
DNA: TGCAGCGTTCCCCGGGAGGCAGGGGGCGTCCAACCCGCTAGCACAGATACGCAGTATTTT
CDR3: CSVPREAGGVQPASTDTQYF

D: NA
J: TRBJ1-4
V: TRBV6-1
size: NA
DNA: TGTGCCAGCAGTAGAAACAGGGTATCTAATGAAAAACTGTTTTTT
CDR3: CASSRNRVSNEKLFF

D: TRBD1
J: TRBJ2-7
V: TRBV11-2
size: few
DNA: TGTGCCAGCACCTACGGGACAGGGACCTACGAGCAGTACTTC
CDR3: CASTYGTGTYEQYF

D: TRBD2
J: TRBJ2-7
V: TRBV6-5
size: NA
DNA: TGTGCCAGCAGTTATTCCACTAGCGGGTTCTCCTACGAGCAGTACTTC
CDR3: CASSYSTSGFSYEQYF

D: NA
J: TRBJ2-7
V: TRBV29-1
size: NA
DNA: TGCAGCGCCCTTCGGGGTCTCCGGGGGGAGCAGTACTTC
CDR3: CSALRGLRGEQYF

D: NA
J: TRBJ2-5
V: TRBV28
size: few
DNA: TGTGCCAGCACCGGCCGGGAGACCCAGTACTTC
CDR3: CASTGRETQYF

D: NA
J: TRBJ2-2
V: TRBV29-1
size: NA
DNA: TGCAGCGTTGAAGTATTGGGGCAGGGCCAGCGATCCGGGGAGCTGTTTTTT
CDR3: CSVEVLGQGQRSGELFF

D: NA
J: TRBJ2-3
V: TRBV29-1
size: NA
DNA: TGCAGCGTAGCCCTCCAGAATCCCACAGATACGCAGTATTTT
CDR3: CSVALQNPTDTQYF

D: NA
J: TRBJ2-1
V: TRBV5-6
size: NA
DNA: TGTGCCAGCAGCTTGCGTCCATACAATGAGCAGTTCTTC
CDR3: CASSLRPYNEQFF

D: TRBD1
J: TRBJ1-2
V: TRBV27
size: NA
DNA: TGTGCCAGCAGTCCCCACCTGACAGGGCGGTATGGCTACACCTTC
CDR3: CASSPHLTGRYGYTF

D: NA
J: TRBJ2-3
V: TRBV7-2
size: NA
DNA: TGTGCCAGCAGCGTAGGGATCACAGATACGCAGTATTTT
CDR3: CASSVGITDTQYF

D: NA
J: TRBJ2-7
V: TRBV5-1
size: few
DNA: TGCGCCAGCAGCTTGGGGGGTGGTGAGCAGTACTTC
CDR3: CASSLGGGEQYF

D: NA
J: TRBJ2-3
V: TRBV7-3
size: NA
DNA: TGTGCCAGCAGCTTACGGGGCCCAGATACGCAGTATTTT
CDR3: CASSLRGPDTQYF

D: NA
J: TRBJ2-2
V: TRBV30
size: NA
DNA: TGTGCCTGGAGTGGGGGAATGCGGTCCGGGGAGCTGTTTTTT
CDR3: CAWSGGMRSGELFF

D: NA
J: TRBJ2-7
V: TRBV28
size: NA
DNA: TGTGCCAGCAACACGGGACTCATCTTTCTCGAGCAGTACTTC
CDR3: CASNTGLIFLEQYF

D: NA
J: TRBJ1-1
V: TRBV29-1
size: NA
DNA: TGCAGCGCTGCCTCTATGAACACTGAAGCTTTCTTT
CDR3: CSAASMNTEAFF

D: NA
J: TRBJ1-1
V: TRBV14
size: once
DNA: TGTGCCAGCAGCCAATTCGCAGGGATTGGGGAGGACACTGAAGCTTTCTTT
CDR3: CASSQFAGIGEDTEAFF

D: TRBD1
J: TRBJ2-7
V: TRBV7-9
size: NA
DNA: TGTGCCAGCAGCTCCGGGACAGGGGTTAGTGCGCAGTACTTC
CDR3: CASSSGTGVSAQYF

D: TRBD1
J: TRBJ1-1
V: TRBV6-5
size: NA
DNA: TGTGCCAGCCGGGAGACAGGGGCCTGGAACACTGAAGCTTTCTTT
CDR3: CASRETGAWNTEAFF

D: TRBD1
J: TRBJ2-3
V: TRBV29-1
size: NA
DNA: TGCAGCGTTCTACTTGGACAGGGGCGGACAGATACGCAGTATTTT
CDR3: CSVLLGQGRTDTQYF

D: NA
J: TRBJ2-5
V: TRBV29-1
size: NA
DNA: TGCAGCGTTGTCTCAGAGACCCAGTACTTC
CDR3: CSVVSETQYF

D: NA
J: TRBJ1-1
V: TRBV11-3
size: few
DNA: TGTGCCAGCAGCTTAGACAGCGTGAACACTGAAGCTTTCTTT
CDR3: CASSLDSVNTEAFF

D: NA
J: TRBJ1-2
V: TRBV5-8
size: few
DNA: TGTGCCAGCAGCCCAGGGCAAGGCTACACCTTC
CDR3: CASSPGQGYTF

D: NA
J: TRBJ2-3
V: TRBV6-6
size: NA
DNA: TGTGCCAGCACTAAAACCAAGGGAACAGATACGCAGTATTTT
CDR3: CASTKTKGTDTQYF

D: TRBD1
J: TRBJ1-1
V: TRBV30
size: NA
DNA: TGTGCCTGCGACAGGGAGGGAACTGAAGCTTTCTTT
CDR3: CACDREGTEAFF

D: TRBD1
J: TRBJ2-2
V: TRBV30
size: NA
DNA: TGTGCCTGGAGGGGACAGGGGAGGGCCACCGGGGAGCTGTTTTTT
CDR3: CAWRGQGRATGELFF

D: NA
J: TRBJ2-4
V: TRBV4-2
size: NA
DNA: TGTGCCAGCAGCCAAGAATTTGATACAGAGACAAAAAACATTCAGTACTTC
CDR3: CASSQEFDTETKNIQYF

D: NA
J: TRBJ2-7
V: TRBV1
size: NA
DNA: TGCACCAGCAGCCTGGAGAGGGGGATCCACGAGCAGTACTTC
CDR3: CTSSLERGIHEQYF

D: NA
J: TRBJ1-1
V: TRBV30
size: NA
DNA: TGTGCCTGGAGTGTAAGGGAGGGAGCTTTCTTT
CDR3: CAWSVREGAFF

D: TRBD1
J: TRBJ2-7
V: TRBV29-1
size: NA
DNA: TGCAGCGTTGGCTTCCAGGGGGCCTACGAGCAGTACTTC
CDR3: CSVGFQGAYEQYF

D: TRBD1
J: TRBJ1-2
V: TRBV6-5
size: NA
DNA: TGTGCCAGCAGTCAGGGGACAGGCGTAGGTGGCTACACCTTC
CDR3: CASSQGTGVGGYTF

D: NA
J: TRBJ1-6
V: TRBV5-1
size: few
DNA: TGCGCCAGCAGCTTGGACCGGATGGATAATTCACCCCTCCACTTT
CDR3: CASSLDRMDNSPLHF

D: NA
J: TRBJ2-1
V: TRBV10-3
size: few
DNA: TGTGCCACCAAGCCGGGGGGCCGGGAGAACAATGAGCAGTTCTTC
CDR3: CATKPGGRENNEQFF

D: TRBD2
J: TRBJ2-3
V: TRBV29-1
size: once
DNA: TGCAGCGCAGCCACTAGCGGGGGATCCACAGATACGCAGTATTTT
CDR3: CSAATSGGSTDTQYF

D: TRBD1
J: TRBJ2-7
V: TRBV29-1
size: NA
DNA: TGCAGCGCCCTAAGGCGAGCCGGGACAGGGCCCTACGAGCAGTACTTC
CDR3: CSALRRAGTGPYEQYF